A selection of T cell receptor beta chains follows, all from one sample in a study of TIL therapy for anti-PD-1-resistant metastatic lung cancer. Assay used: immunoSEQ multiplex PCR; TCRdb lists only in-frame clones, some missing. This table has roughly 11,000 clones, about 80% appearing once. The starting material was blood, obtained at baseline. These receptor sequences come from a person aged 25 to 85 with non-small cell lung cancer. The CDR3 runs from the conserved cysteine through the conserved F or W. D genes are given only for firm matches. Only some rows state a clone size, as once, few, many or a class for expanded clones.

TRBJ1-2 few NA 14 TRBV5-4 CASRPPGLNYGYTF TGTGCCAGCAGACCCCCAGGTTTGAACTATGGCTACACCTTC
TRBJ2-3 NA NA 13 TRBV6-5 CASRSYDGDTQYF TGTGCCAGCAGGTCATATGACGGGGATACGCAGTATTTT
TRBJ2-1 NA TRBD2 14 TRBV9 CASSELAGGNEQFF TGTGCCAGCAGTGAACTAGCGGGAGGTAATGAGCAGTTCTTC
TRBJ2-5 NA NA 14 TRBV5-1 CASRSQGSQETQYF TGCGCCAGCAGGTCTCAGGGGTCCCAAGAGACCCAGTACTTC
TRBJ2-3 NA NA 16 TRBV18 CASSPGTHLSTDTQYF TGTGCCAGCTCACCAGGGACCCATCTTAGCACAGATACGCAGTATTTT
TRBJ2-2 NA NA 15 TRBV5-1 CASSYWSTGAGELFF TGCGCCAGCAGCTATTGGTCTACTGGGGCCGGGGAGCTGTTTTTT
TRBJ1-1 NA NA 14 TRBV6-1 CASNSRGVNTEAFF TGCGCCAGCAATAGCAGGGGCGTGAACACTGAAGCTTTCTTT
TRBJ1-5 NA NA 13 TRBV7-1 CASSIINRQPQHF TGTGCCAGCAGCATAATAAACCGCCAGCCCCAGCATTTT
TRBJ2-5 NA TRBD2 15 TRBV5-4 CASSLVGLAFETQYF TGTGCCAGCAGCTTGGTGGGACTAGCGTTTGAGACCCAGTACTTC
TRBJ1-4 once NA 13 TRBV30 CAWDGPGGEKLFF TGTGCCTGGGACGGACCGGGCGGTGAAAAACTGTTTTTT
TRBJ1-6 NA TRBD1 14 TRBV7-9 CASSATGDNSPLHF TGTGCCAGCAGCGCGACAGGGGATAATTCACCCCTCCACTTT
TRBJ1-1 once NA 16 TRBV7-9 CASSLRGYGENTEAFF TGTGCCAGCAGCTTACGAGGGTACGGGGAAAACACTGAAGCTTTCTTT
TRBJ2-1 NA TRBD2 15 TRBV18 CASSERLARYNEQFF TGTGCCAGCTCAGAAAGACTAGCGAGGTACAATGAGCAGTTCTTC
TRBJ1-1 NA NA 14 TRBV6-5 CASSYSISGFEAFF TGTGCCAGCAGTTACTCGATTTCGGGGTTTGAAGCTTTCTTT
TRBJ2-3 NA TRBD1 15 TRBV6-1 CASSEDTGEPDTQYF TGTGCCAGCAGTGAAGATACAGGGGAGCCAGATACGCAGTATTTT
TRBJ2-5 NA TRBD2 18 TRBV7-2 CASSLQSGTSGSPETQYF TGTGCCAGCAGCTTACAGTCCGGGACTAGCGGGAGTCCGGAGACCCAGTACTTC
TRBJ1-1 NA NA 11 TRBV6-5 CASTMNTEAFF TGTGCCAGCACAATGAACACTGAAGCTTTCTTT
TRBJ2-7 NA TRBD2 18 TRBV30 CAYRAGTSGRAIRYEQYF TGTGCCTACCGCGCCGGGACTAGCGGGAGGGCCATTCGGTACGAGCAGTACTTC
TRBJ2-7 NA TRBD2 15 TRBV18 CASSPELAGAYEQYF TGTGCCAGCTCACCCGAACTAGCGGGAGCCTACGAGCAGTACTTC